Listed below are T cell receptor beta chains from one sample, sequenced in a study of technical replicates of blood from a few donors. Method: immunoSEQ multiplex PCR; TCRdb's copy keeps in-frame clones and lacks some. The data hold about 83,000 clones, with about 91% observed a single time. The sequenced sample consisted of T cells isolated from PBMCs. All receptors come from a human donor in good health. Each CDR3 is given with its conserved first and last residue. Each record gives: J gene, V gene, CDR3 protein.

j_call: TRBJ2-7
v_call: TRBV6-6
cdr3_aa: CASSDFRDRDHEQYF

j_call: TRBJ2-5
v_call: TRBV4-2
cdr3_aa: CASSQTQGAETQYF

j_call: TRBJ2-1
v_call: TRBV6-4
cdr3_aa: CASSPQNSGRDNEQFF

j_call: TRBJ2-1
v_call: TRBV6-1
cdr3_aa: CASSIRQGAYNEQFF

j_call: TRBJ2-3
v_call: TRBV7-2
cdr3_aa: CASSVSGRLDTQYF

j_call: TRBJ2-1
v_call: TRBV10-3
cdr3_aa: CAISESEVAEANEQFF

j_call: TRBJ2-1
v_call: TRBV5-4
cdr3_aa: CASSFSTSLGNEQFF

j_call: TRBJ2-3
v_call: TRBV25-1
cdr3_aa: CASSATGGSDTQYF

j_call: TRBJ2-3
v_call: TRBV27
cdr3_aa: CASSFTGTGYSTDTQYF

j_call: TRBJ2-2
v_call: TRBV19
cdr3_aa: CASTPTGPNTGELFF

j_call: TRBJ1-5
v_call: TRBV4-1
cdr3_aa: CASSLQTGSNQPQHF

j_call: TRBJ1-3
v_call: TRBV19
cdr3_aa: CASSTTSSGNTIYF